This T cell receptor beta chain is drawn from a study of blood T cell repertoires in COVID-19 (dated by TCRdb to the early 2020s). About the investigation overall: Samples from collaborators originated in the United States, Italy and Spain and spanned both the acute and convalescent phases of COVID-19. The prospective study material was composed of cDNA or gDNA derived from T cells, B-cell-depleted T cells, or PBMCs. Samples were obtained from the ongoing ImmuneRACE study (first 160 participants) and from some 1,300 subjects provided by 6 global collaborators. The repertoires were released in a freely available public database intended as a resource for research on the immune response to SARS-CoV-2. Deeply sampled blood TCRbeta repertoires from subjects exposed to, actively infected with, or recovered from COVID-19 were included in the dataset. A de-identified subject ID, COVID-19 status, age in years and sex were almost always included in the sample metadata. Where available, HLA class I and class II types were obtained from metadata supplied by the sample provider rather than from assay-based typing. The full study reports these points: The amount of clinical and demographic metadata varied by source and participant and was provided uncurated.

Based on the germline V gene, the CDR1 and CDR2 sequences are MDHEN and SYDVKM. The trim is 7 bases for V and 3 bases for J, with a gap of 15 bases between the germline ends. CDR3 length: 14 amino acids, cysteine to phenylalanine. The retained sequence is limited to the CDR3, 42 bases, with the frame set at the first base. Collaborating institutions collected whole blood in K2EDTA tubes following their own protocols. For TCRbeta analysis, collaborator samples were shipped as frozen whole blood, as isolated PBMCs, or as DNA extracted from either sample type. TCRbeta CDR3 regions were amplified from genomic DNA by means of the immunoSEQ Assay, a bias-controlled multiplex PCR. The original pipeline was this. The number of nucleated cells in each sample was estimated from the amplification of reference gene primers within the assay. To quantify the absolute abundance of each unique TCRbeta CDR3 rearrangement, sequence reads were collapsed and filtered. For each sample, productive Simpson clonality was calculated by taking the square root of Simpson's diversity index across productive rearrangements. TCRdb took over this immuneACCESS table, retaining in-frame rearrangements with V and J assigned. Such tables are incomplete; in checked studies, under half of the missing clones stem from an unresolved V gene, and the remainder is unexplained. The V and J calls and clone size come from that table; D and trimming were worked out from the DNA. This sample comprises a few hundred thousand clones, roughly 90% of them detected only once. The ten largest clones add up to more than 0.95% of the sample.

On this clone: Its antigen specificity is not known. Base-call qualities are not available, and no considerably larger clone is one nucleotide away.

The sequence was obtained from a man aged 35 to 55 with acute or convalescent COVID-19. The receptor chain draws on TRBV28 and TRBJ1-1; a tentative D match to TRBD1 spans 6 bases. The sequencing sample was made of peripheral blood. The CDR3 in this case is CASTSTGLHTEAFF. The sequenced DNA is TGTGCCAGCACCTCGACAGGTCTTCACACTGAAGCTTTCTTT.